A selection of T cell receptor beta chains follows, all from one sample in a study of T-cell memory formation after mild COVID-19. TCRdb called the 5' RACE reads again in MiXCR, with one record for every CDR3 protein. This table holds about 110,000 distinct CDR3 sequences, about a sixth found once. Sequencing was done on a sample of PBMCs or a T cell subset sorted from them (not recorded which). These receptors were collected from an adult woman who had mild COVID-19 (a few samples of this study predate the infection). Cell type and time point are not known. Both conserved end residues are part of each CDR3. D genes are given only for firm matches. Rows give clone size only sometimes, using once, few, many, or a class for an expanded clone.

CDR3 DNA,CDR3 protein,clone size,J gene,D gene,V gene
TGTGCCAGCAGCGTAGTTCCGAACACTGAAGCTTTCTTT,CASSVVPNTEAFF,-,TRBJ1-1,-,TRBV9
TGTGCCACCAGTGATACTGCCTACAATGAGCAGTTCTTC,CATSDTAYNEQFF,-,TRBJ2-1,-,TRBV24-1
TGTGCCACCAGCAGAGACAGGGTAAGACCCTACGAGCAGTACTTC,CATSRDRVRPYEQYF,few,TRBJ2-7,-,TRBV15
TGTGCCAGCAGTACTTCAGTAGGTTCACCCCTCCACTTT,CASSTSVGSPLHF,-,TRBJ1-6,-,TRBV6-5
TGCGCCAGCAGCCAGTGGACTAGCGGGAACTACAATGAGCAGTTCTTC,CASSQWTSGNYNEQFF,few,TRBJ2-1,TRBD2,TRBV4-3
TGTGCCAGCAGGGGACATCCGAACACTGAAGCTTTCTTT,CASRGHPNTEAFF,-,TRBJ1-1,-,TRBV12-3/TRBV12-4
TGTGCCAGCAGGGCGACAGGGAATAGCAATCAGCCCCAGCATTTT,CASRATGNSNQPQHF,few,TRBJ1-5,TRBD1,TRBV6-5
TGTGCCAGCACCCATCCTGGGGTCACTGAAGCTTTCTTT,CASTHPGVTEAFF,-,TRBJ1-1,-,TRBV7-9
TGCAGCGTTGAAGGGAGGGACAGGGGGCTCTACAATGAGCAGTTCTTC,CSVEGRDRGLYNEQFF,-,TRBJ2-1,TRBD1,TRBV29-1
TGTGCCAGCAGCAAAGAGGGAGGGAATCAGCCCCAGCATTTT,CASSKEGGNQPQHF,few,TRBJ1-5,-,TRBV21-1
TGTGCCAGCAGCTTTACTTCCGATACGCAGTATTTT,CASSFTSDTQYF,few,TRBJ2-3,-,TRBV7-8
TGTGCCAGCAGTTACTCGTCGGGACTAGCTGAGCAGTTCTTC,CASSYSSGLAEQFF,few,TRBJ2-1,TRBD2,TRBV6-6
TGTGCCACCAGTGATTGGACAGAGTCGGGTGATCAGCCCCAGCATTTT,CATSDWTESGDQPQHF,-,TRBJ1-5,-,TRBV24-1
TGTGCCAGCAGCAAAGGATACCGGGACAGGGGGCGGAGTGGATACGAGCAGTACTTC,CASSKGYRDRGRSGYEQYF,-,TRBJ2-7,-,TRBV21-1
TGTGCCACCAGTGACAGGGGGACCGGGGAGACCCAGTACTTC,CATSDRGTGETQYF,few,TRBJ2-5,TRBD1,TRBV24-1
TGTGCCAGCAGCTTGGGGGGACTAGGGCTAAACACCGGGGAGCTGTTTTTT,CASSLGGLGLNTGELFF,-,TRBJ2-2,TRBD2,TRBV5-4
TGTGCCAGCAGCTTTACTGGTGGGAGCATAAACACCGGGGAGCTGTTTTTT,CASSFTGGSINTGELFF,-,TRBJ2-2,-,TRBV27
TGTGCCAGCAGCTTAGATCCGGCGGGCGAGCAGTACTTC,CASSLDPAGEQYF,few,TRBJ2-7,-,TRBV7-2
TGTGCCACCAGCAGCCGGGACAGGGTGTTCGAGCAGTACTTC,CATSSRDRVFEQYF,few,TRBJ2-7,TRBD1,TRBV15
TGTGCCAGCAGTCCCTCGGGTCAGCCCCAGCATTTT,CASSPSGQPQHF,few,TRBJ1-5,-,TRBV12-3/TRBV12-4
TGTGCCAGCAGCGTAAGGGACGGGGGCACGAACACCGGGGAGCTGTTTTTT,CASSVRDGGTNTGELFF,few,TRBJ2-2,-,TRBV9
TGCGCCAGCAGCCAAGATCCAGGTTTAGACACCATATATTTT,CASSQDPGLDTIYF,-,TRBJ1-3,-,TRBV4-1
TGCAGCGTCATCCCCCAGGATACGCAGTATTTT,CSVIPQDTQYF,many,TRBJ2-3,-,TRBV29-1
TGTGCCAGTAGTACGGGACTAGCGGACTACAATGAGCAGTTCTTC,CASSTGLADYNEQFF,-,TRBJ2-1,TRBD2,TRBV19
TGTGCCAGCAGTTTCCTAGTGAGCTCAACTGAAGCTTTCTTT,CASSFLVSSTEAFF,few,TRBJ1-1,-,TRBV12-3/TRBV12-4
TGTGCCAGCAGCGGACTTCAGACAGGGGTGGTGGCTGAAGCTTTCTTT,CASSGLQTGVVAEAFF,-,TRBJ1-1,TRBD1,TRBV9
TGTGCCAGTAGTATGACAGGGTATGCCTACGAGCAGTACTTC,CASSMTGYAYEQYF,-,TRBJ2-7,TRBD1,TRBV19
TGTGCCAGCAGCCCGGGACTAGCGGGACCTCTCGAGCAGTACTTC,CASSPGLAGPLEQYF,few,TRBJ2-7,TRBD2,TRBV13
TGTGCCAGCTCACTAGGGGACCTTCCCTACAATGAGCAGTTCTTC,CASSLGDLPYNEQFF,many,TRBJ2-1,-,TRBV18
TGTGCCAGCAGCCCCTCGGGACCAACGCCGAGCACAGATACGCAGTATTTT,CASSPSGPTPSTDTQYF,few,TRBJ2-3,-,TRBV11-3
TGCGCCAGCAGCCCCTTTGGACAGGGAGAAAACTACGAGCAGTACTTC,CASSPFGQGENYEQYF,-,TRBJ2-7,TRBD1,TRBV4-1
TGTGCCACCAGCAGAGCACGGGACGGGAACACTGAAGCTTTCTTT,CATSRARDGNTEAFF,-,TRBJ1-1,-,TRBV15
TGTGCCAGCAGCCCCCACTGGACCTCCTACAATGAGCAGTTCTTC,CASSPHWTSYNEQFF,few,TRBJ2-1,-,TRBV5-5
TGTGCCAGCAGCTTAGACCCCACGGACGAGCAGTACTTC,CASSLDPTDEQYF,many,TRBJ2-7,-,TRBV7-9
TGTGCCAGTAGCCAAACGGACAGTTCCGAGCAGTACTTC,CASSQTDSSEQYF,-,TRBJ2-7,-,TRBV19
TGTGCCAGCAGCCCCTCGGGACAGGGGGCAACAGATACGCAGTATTTT,CASSPSGQGATDTQYF,few,TRBJ2-3,TRBD1,TRBV6-6
TGTGCCAGCAGCGTTTCTAGCGGGGGGTACCAAGAGACCCAGTACTTC,CASSVSSGGYQETQYF,-,TRBJ2-5,TRBD2,TRBV9
TGTGCCACCAGTGATTGGGGAGAGACCCAGTACTTC,CATSDWGETQYF,-,TRBJ2-5,-,TRBV24-1
TGCGCCAGCAGCCAAGGGGTGGTAGCGAAAACCTACGAGCAGTACTTC,CASSQGVVAKTYEQYF,few,TRBJ2-7,-,TRBV4-1
TGTGCCAGCAGCTTATGTGAAGTCTGCGAGCAGTACTTC,CASSLCEVCEQYF,few,TRBJ2-7,-,TRBV7-9
TGCGCCAGCAGCCAAGGAAGGGGGGACACTGAAGCTTTCTTT,CASSQGRGDTEAFF,-,TRBJ1-1,-,TRBV4-1
TGCGCCAGCAGCCAAGAACTAGCGTGGGGGTCAGATACGCAGTATTTT,CASSQELAWGSDTQYF,-,TRBJ2-3,TRBD2,TRBV4-1
-,CASSQDLEYTGELFFF,-,TRBJ2-2,-,TRBV4-1
TGCAGTGCTAGAGATGGGATGGCGGGAGTTGCAGATACGCAGTATTTT,CSARDGMAGVADTQYF,many,TRBJ2-3,TRBD2,TRBV20-1
TGTGCCACCAGTGCCCCCGCGGGAGATCAGCCCCAGCATTTT,CATSAPAGDQPQHF,few,TRBJ1-5,-,TRBV24-1
TGTGCCACCAGTGACTTCGGACAGGGCACAGATACGCAGTATTTT,CATSDFGQGTDTQYF,-,TRBJ2-3,TRBD1,TRBV24-1
TGTGCCAGCAGCGCCGGACTAGCGGGGAGTGGGTATACGCAGTATTTT,CASSAGLAGSGYTQYF,few,TRBJ2-3,TRBD2,TRBV7-2
TGTGCCAGCAGCGTAGGACTAGCCGTGGGGCCCCCCAATGAGCAGTTCTTC,CASSVGLAVGPPNEQFF,few,TRBJ2-1,TRBD2,TRBV9
TGTGCCAGCAGCGCTAGGACTAGCGACGGGTTAGTCACCGGGGAGCTGTTTTTT,CASSARTSDGLVTGELFF,few,TRBJ2-2,TRBD2,TRBV9
TGCAGTGCCCTCGAGGGGGAAGTAGTAGGGCGGAACAATGAGCAGTTCTTC,CSALEGEVVGRNNEQFF,few,TRBJ2-1,-,TRBV20-1
TGCAGTGCGGGGGACGCAGACAGGGGCTACGAGCAGTACTTC,CSAGDADRGYEQYF,-,TRBJ2-7,TRBD1,TRBV20-1
TGCGCCAGCAGCAAAGAACCGGGACTAGGTAGCGGCGAGCAGTACTTC,CASSKEPGLGSGEQYF,many,TRBJ2-7,TRBD2,TRBV4-1
TGTGCCAGCAGTCTCGGGGGAGCCACTACCTACGAGCAGTACTTC,CASSLGGATTYEQYF,-,TRBJ2-7,-,TRBV7-9
TGTGCCACCAGTGATTTGCATAGCGGGAACACCGGGGAGCTGTTTTTT,CATSDLHSGNTGELFF,few,TRBJ2-2,-,TRBV24-1
TGTGCCAGCAGCCTGGGACAGGGGGCGCCGGGCGAGCAGTACTTC,CASSLGQGAPGEQYF,-,TRBJ2-7,TRBD1,TRBV5-6
TGTGCCAGCAGCTTAAGGGGGACTAGCGGGGCAAAGGCCTACGAGCAGTACTTC,CASSLRGTSGAKAYEQYF,-,TRBJ2-7,TRBD2,TRBV7-9
TGTGCCAGCAGCCTCGTCTCAGAGAATGAGCAGTTCTTC,CASSLVSENEQFF,few,TRBJ2-1,-,TRBV4-2
TGTGCCAGCAGTGAAGGGGACAAGCTGATTGATAGCTATGGCTACACCTTC,CASSEGDKLIDSYGYTF,-,TRBJ1-2,-,TRBV12-3/TRBV12-4